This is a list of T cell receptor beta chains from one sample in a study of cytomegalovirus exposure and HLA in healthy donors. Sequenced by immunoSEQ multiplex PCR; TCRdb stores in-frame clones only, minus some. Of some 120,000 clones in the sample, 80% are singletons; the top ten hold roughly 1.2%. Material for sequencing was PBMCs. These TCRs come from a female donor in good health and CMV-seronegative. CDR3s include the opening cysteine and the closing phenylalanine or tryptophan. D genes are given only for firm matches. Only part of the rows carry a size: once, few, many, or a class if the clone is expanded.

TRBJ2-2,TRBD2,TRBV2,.,TGTGCCAGCAACACCCCAGCAAATCCGTGGGTGGGGGGGGACACCGGGGAGCTGTTTTTT,CASNTPANPWVGGDTGELFF
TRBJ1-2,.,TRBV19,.,TGTGCCAGTTCTACCCCACGTGCAGGGTCCTATGGCTACACCTTC,CASSTPRAGSYGYTF
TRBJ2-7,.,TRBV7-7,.,TGTGCTAGCAGCTTATCCGGACTGTCCTACGAGCAGTACTTC,CASSLSGLSYEQYF
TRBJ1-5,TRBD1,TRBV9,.,TGTGCCAGCAGCGCCACAGGGGCGGGACAGCCCCAGCATTTT,CASSATGAGQPQHF
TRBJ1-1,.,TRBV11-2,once,TGTGCCAGCAGCTCGACCCGGGGGATTGAAGCTTTCTTT,CASSSTRGIEAFF
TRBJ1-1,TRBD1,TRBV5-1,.,TGCGCCAGCAGCACTAGACAGGGGGGGAGTGAAGCTTTCTTT,CASSTRQGGSEAFF
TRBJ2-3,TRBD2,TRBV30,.,TGTGCCTGGAGTGCCCTAGCGGGGGGACGGGATACGCAGTATTTT,CAWSALAGGRDTQYF
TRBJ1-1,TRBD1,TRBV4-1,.,TGCGCCAGCAGCCCCCGATTCGGGACAGGGATGAACACTGAAGCTTTCTTT,CASSPRFGTGMNTEAFF
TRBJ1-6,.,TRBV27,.,TGTGCCAGCAGTTTACTAGCGAGCTCCTATAATTCACCCCTCCACTTT,CASSLLASSYNSPLHF
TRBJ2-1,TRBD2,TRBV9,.,TGTGCCAGCAGCCGGACAGGGCTGCGACTAGCGGGGGGCAATGAGCAGTTCTTC,CASSRTGLRLAGGNEQFF
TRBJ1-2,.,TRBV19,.,TGTGCCAGTAGTAGCGGGTATAACTATGGCTACACCTTC,CASSSGYNYGYTF
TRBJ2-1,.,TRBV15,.,TGTGCCACCAGCAGAGACGCCAGCTCCTACAATGAGCAGTTCTTC,CATSRDASSYNEQFF
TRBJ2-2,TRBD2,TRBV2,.,TGTGCCAGCAGCGCTAGCGGGGGGGCCTTCGGGGAGCTGTTTTTT,CASSASGGAFGELFF
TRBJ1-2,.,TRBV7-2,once,TGTGCCAGCAGCTTGTCGGGGGGGGGCCCGGGCTACACCTTC,CASSLSGGGPGYTF
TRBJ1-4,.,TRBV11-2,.,TGTGCCAGCAGCTTAGGAATACAAGGGGCTAATGAAAAACTGTTTTTT,CASSLGIQGANEKLFF
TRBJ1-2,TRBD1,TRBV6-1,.,TGTGCCAGCAGTGGACAGGGACTTGATGGCTACACCTTC,CASSGQGLDGYTF
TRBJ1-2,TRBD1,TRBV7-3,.,TGTGCCAGCAGCCCCCAGGGGACAGGGTTTGGTGGCTACACCTTC,CASSPQGTGFGGYTF
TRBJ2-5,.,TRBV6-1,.,TGTGCCAGCGCCCTAGCGAACCAAGAGACCCAGTACTTC,CASALANQETQYF
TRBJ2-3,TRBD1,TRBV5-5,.,TGTGCCAGCAGCCGTCCCGGGACAGGGCCAGATACGCAGTATTTT,CASSRPGTGPDTQYF
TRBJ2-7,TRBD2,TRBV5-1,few,TGCGCCAGCAGCTTTGGGGGAGGGCCGAACGAGCAGTACTTC,CASSFGGGPNEQYF
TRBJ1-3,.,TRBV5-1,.,TGCGCCAGCAGCCGACAGCTTGCCGCTTCTGGAAACACCATATATTTT,CASSRQLAASGNTIYF
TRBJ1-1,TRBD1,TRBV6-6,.,TGTGCCAGCAGTTACTGGGGCCAGGGGGACACTGAAGCTTTCTTT,CASSYWGQGDTEAFF
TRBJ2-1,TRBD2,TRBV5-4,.,TGTGCCAGCAGCTTGCTCCCTAGCGGGAGGGAGCAGTTCTTC,CASSLLPSGREQFF
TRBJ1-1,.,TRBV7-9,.,TGTGCCAGCAGCGCAGGGGTGAACACTAAAGCTTTCTTT,CASSAGVNTKAFF